The clone carrying this T cell receptor beta chain was detected only a few times. Its antigen remains unidentified. The sample comes from a study of T cell repertoires in cytomegalovirus infection. Turning to the study itself: TCR beta signatures that were public indicated CMV infection and matching HLA type.

This CDR3 is 18 amino acids long. Germline values: CDR1 SGHDN, CDR2 FVKESK. V lost 5 bases and J lost 0; bases outside the gene matches: 13. Study-wide results and limits: Summed frequency of shared TCR beta families picked out CMV carriers who also had the relevant HLA.

A single record per CDR3 protein comes from TCRdb applying MiXCR to the reads. The table lists about 150,000 distinct CDR3 sequences, 25% to 35% of them singletons. The TCR was taken from a human donor in good health (CMV status not recorded). Some clones in this sample may be carry-over from other donors' samples. Sequenced material: CD8+ T cells from cultured PBMCs, taken from culture after CMV antigen stimulation. This sequence joins TRBV14 and TRBJ2-3, with 8 bases fitting TRBD2. CDR3 DNA sequence: TGTGCCAGCAGCTCAAGCGCGCTAGCGGGTTCTAGCACAGATACGCAGTATTTT. This sequence encodes CASSSSALAGSSTDTQYF.